What follows are 23 T cell receptor beta chains derived from one specimen sequenced in a study of PD-L1 blockade in urothelial cancer. TCRdb's copy holds only in-frame clones and misses some; the assay was immunoSEQ multiplex PCR. The sample shows roughly 120,000 clones, approximately 90% of them seen only once. Time point here: peripheral blood 6 weeks after treatment start. The source was PBMCs, collected around atezolizumab (anti-PD-L1) treatment. Receptors originate from a man aged 55-75 years with urothelial cancer.

The J gene is TRBJ1-6, the V gene TRBV7-8; D uncertain. The length of the CDR3 is 16 residues. CDR1 is SGHVS and CDR2 is FQNEAQ in the germline V gene. V lost 0 bases to trimming and J lost 5 bases, with 11 bases between them. CDR3 coding DNA: TGTGCCAGCAGCTTAGCTCCGAGCGGGAATAATTCACCCCTCCACTTT. This encodes CASSLAPSGNNSPLHF.

This rearrangement joins TRBV10-3 to TRBJ2-3; maybe TRBD1 (5 bases). CDR3 length equals 14 residues. From germline, CDR1 is ENHRY and CDR2 SYGVKD. V lost 10 bases to trimming and J lost 0 bases, with 14 bases between them. The CDR3 sequence is CATHAQGSTDTQYF. DNA for the CDR3: TGTGCCACACATGCCCAGGGCAGCACAGATACGCAGTATTTT.

The rearrangement links TRBV6-1 to TRBJ1-1; 7 bases agree with TRBD1. Germline V gene data show CDR1 as MNHNS and CDR2 as SASEGT. V lost 3 bases to trimming and J lost 1 base; unmatched junction nucleotides: 2. The CDR3 contains 14 residues. The CDR3 nucleotides are TGTGCCAGCAGTGAGGAGGGGGCGAACACTGAAGCTTTCTTT. Protein: CASSEEGANTEAFF.

V is TRBV6-6 and J is TRBJ2-3, with 7 bases identical to TRBD2. CDR1 and CDR2 from the germline V gene are MNHNY and SVGAGI (reference sequence). There are 14 residues in the CDR3. Trimming cost V 4 bases and J 4 bases; bases outside gene matches: 5. The CDR3 protein is CASSSGGRSDTQYF. The CDR3 DNA reads as TGTGCCAGCAGTTCGGGGGGTCGGTCAGATACGCAGTATTTT.

The chain combines TRBV5-1 with TRBJ2-7; maybe TRBD2 (5 bases). V lost 6 bases to trimming and J lost 2 bases, with 18 bases between them. The germline CDR1 and CDR2 sequences are SGHRS and YFSETQ. The CDR3 loop spans 15 amino acids. The CDR3 sequence: CASMIGGGVPYEQYF. Written as DNA, the CDR3 is TGCGCCAGCATGATTGGCGGAGGCGTTCCCTACGAGCAGTACTTC.

V usage is TRBV5-1 and J usage is TRBJ1-5; no reliable D call. The CDR3 sequence is 14 residues long. CDR1 SGHRS and CDR2 YFSETQ come from the germline V gene. With 6 bases removed from V and 6 bases from J, the gap between germline ends came to 16 bases. In DNA form, the CDR3 reads TGCGCCAGCAAGGAGGGTACGGCGGGTCAGCCCCAGCATTTT. The encoded protein is CASKEGTAGQPQHF.

The CDR3 DNA reads as TGCAGCGGGGGGGGCGGATTGAACACTGAAGCTTTCTTT. Translation gives CSGGGGLNTEAFF. V is TRBV29-1 and J is TRBJ1-1; D perhaps matches TRBD1 (6 bases). Germline CDR1 SQVTM, CDR2 ANQGSEA. There are 13 residues in the CDR3. V shed 7 bases and J shed 0 bases, with 12 bases lying between them.

This rearrangement joins TRBV10-2 to TRBJ2-5, with 8 bases aligning to TRBD1. V was pared by 5 bases and J by 2 bases, with 4 bases of the junction left unmatched. Germline-derived CDR1 and CDR2 are WSHSY and SAAADI. The CDR3 spans 14 residues. The CDR3 sequence: CASSLDRAQETQYF. CDR3 bases: TGCGCCAGCAGTCTGGACAGGGCACAAGAGACCCAGTACTTC.

J is TRBJ1-1 and V is TRBV27; D perhaps matches TRBD1 (6 bases). V lost 3 bases to trimming and J lost 5 bases, with 16 bases between them. This CDR3 comprises 15 residues. Germline V lookup: CDR1 MNHEY, CDR2 SMNVEV (reference sequence). The CDR3 spells CASSFGSGVETEAFF. CDR3 DNA: TGTGCCAGCAGTTTCGGGTCAGGGGTGGAAACTGAAGCTTTCTTT.

The genes are TRBV6-5 and TRBJ1-5; 9 nucleotides align to TRBD1. J lost 5 bases, V lost 7 bases, and 3 bases had no gene match. The germline V gene encodes CDR1 MNHEY and CDR2 SVGAGI. The CDR3 length is 13 residues. The CDR3 sequence: CASKQGAYQPQHF. CDR3 in DNA: TGTGCCAGCAAACAGGGGGCGTATCAGCCCCAGCATTTT.

The V gene is TRBV7-3, the J gene TRBJ1-6; tentatively, D is TRBD1 (6 bases). Germline V gene sequence: CDR1 SGHTA, CDR2 FQGTGA. The ends were cut back, 0 bases at V and 10 bases at J, with 10 bases in the middle. The CDR3 is 14 amino acids. CDR3 in DNA: TGTGCCAGCAGCTTAACGCAGGGGAACTCACCCCTCCACTTT. This gives the protein CASSLTQGNSPLHF.

The chain links TRBV7-9 to TRBJ2-2, with 7 bases lining up with TRBD1. The CDR3 length is 16 residues. Losses at the gene ends were 6 bases for V and 7 bases for J; bases not matched to a gene: 14. Germline values: CDR1 SEHNR, CDR2 FQNEAQ (reference sequence). The CDR3 spells CASSFSTTGVDGELFF. The DNA for the CDR3 is TGTGCCAGCAGTTTTTCCACCACAGGGGTTGACGGGGAGCTGTTTTTT.

On this clone itself: Other DNA sequences in this specimen translate into the identical CDR3. This chain uses TRBV5-1 with TRBJ2-1; D may be TRBD1 (6 bases). Per germline, CDR1 SGHRS and CDR2 YFSETQ. The length of the CDR3 is 14 residues. Trimming stripped 1 base from V and 3 bases from J, with 8 bases between. The CDR3 nucleotides are TGCGCCAGCAGCTTGCAGGACAGCTACAATGAGCAGTTCTTC. Its translation is CASSLQDSYNEQFF.

This clone was detected once. This rearrangement joins TRBV7-2 to TRBJ2-7, with 10 bases lining up with TRBD1. The CDR3 is 13 amino acids. Germline V gene sequence: CDR1 SGHTA, CDR2 FQGNSA. With V trimmed by 4 bases and J by 4 bases, 1 base remained unmatched. CDR3 sequence reads: CASSWDRGYEQYF. CDR3 bases: TGTGCCAGCAGCTGGGACAGGGGTTACGAGCAGTACTTC. Drawing the rest from reference TRBV7-2 and TRBJ2-7, the complete variable domain is GAGVSQSPSNKVTEKGKDVELRCDPISGHTALYWYRQSLGQGLEFLIYFQGNSAPDKSGLPSDRFSAERTGGSVSTLTIQRTQQEDSAVYLCASSWDRGYEQYFGPGTRLTVT.

The sample holds a few counts of this clone. V and J are TRBV27 and TRBJ2-1; the D gene is possibly TRBD2 (6 bases). The CDR3 contains 14 residues. V lost 4 bases and J 2 bases, leaving 9 bases between the germline ends. Germline V gene data show CDR1 as MNHEY and CDR2 as SMNVEV (reference sequence). The CDR3, as DNA: TGTGCCAGCAGTTCGGTAGCGGCCTACAATGAGCAGTTCTTC. Translated: CASSSVAAYNEQFF.

The CDR3 reads CASSQATGLAGVSNEQFF. The CDR3 DNA sequence: TGTGCCAGCAGCCAAGCGACCGGACTAGCGGGGGTTAGCAATGAGCAGTTCTTC. V and J are TRBV4-2 and TRBJ2-1; 13 bases match TRBD2. J lost 6 bases, V lost 1 base, and 9 bases had no gene match. This CDR3 spans 18 amino acids. Germline V CDR1 and CDR2: LGHNA, YNFKEQ.

This clone was observed a few times. The CDR3 reads CASSLLGGDIPGELFF. The CDR3 DNA follows: TGCGCCAGCAGCTTGTTAGGGGGAGACATTCCGGGGGAGCTGTTTTTT. The chain recombines TRBV5-1 with TRBJ2-2; D possibly corresponds to TRBD1 (6 bases). The CDR3 loop spans 16 amino acids. V was clipped by 1 base and J by 8 bases, with 18 bases between them. In germline, CDR1 is SGHRS, CDR2 YFSETQ.

This clone showed up just once. The chain has TRBV5-1 and TRBJ1-6; no firm D call. The CDR3 consists of 13 residues. The V and J ends lost 0 bases and 8 bases respectively, with 6 bases between them. Per germline, CDR1 SGHRS and CDR2 YFSETQ. CDR3 region: CASSLEGDSPLHF. The DNA for the CDR3 is TGCGCCAGCAGCTTGGAGGGAGATTCACCCCTCCACTTT.

The rearrangement uses TRBV10-3 and TRBJ1-1, with TRBD1 matching over 11 bases. The V gene end was trimmed by 11 bases and the J gene end by 0 bases; junction bases not matched to a gene: 14. Germline CDR1 and CDR2: ENHRY and SYGVKD. This CDR3 region has 17 residues. CDR3 DNA sequence: TGTGCCCCCTACGGGGACAGGGGGTGCTACATGAACACTGAAGCTTTCTTT. This codes for CAPYGDRGCYMNTEAFF.

In DNA form, the CDR3 reads TGTGCCAGCAGCCCCGGGACAGGGGGCAATCAGCCCCAGCATTTT. It is translated as CASSPGTGGNQPQHF. The genes are TRBV6-5 and TRBJ1-5; 10 bases are a match to TRBD1. The germline V gene encodes CDR1 MNHEY and CDR2 SVGAGI. With 6 bases clipped from V and 2 bases from J, the junction kept 4 bases outside the gene matches. The CDR3 totals 15 residues.

This chain connects TRBV11-3 to TRBJ2-5; TRBD2 matches 12 bases. V was clipped by 1 base and J by 4 bases; unmatched bases: 4. From germline, CDR1 is SGHNT and CDR2 YENEEA. This CDR3 has 16 residues. CDR3 bases: TGTGCCAGCAGCTTAGTACTAGCGGGGGGCCGAGAGACCCAGTACTTC. This gives the protein CASSLVLAGGRETQYF. The variable domain in full, completed from reference TRBV11-3 and TRBJ2-5, reads EAGVVQSPRYKIIEKKQPVAFWCNPISGHNTLYWYLQNLGQGPELLIRYENEEAVDDSQLPKDRFSAERLKGVDSTLKIQPAELGDSAVYLCASSLVLAGGRETQYFGPGTRLLVL.

The V and J genes are TRBV19 and TRBJ1-3, with 7 bases matching TRBD1. The J segment lost 0 bases and the V segment lost 6 bases, leaving 5 bases of the junction unmatched. The CDR3 consists of 15 residues. Germline values: CDR1 LNHDA, CDR2 SQIVND (reference sequence). CDR3 coding DNA: TGTGCCAGTAGCCAACAGGGGAGCTCTGGAAACACCATATATTTT. Translation: CASSQQGSSGNTIYF.

The chain carries TRBV5-1 and TRBJ2-1; 9 bases map to TRBD2. V trimming: 3 bases; J trimming: 0 bases; junction bases outside the gene matches: 7. CDR1 and CDR2 from the germline V gene are SGHRS and YFSETQ. The CDR3 is 17 amino acids. The CDR3 DNA follows: TGCGCCAGCAGCTCAGGACTAGCGCTCAGCTCCTACAATGAGCAGTTCTTC. It yields the protein CASSSGLALSSYNEQFF.